This is a list of T cell receptor beta chains from one sample in a study of blood T cells in healthy people across ages. TCRdb re-derived calls from the 5' RACE reads in MiXCR, one entry per CDR3 protein. The sample yields 800,000 or so distinct CDR3 sequences, 55% to 65% seen once. The sequencing input was blood. These receptors were taken from a man aged 25-45 years in good health. CDR3s include the opening cysteine and the closing phenylalanine or tryptophan. D genes are given only for firm matches. Rows give clone size only sometimes, using once, few, many, or a class for an expanded clone.

v_call,j_call,clone_size,d_call,cdr3_nt,cdr3_aa
TRBV20-1,TRBJ2-3,few,TRBD2,TGCAGTGCTAGAGATCCAGCGGGGGGATTCACAGATACGCAGTATTTT,CSARDPAGGFTDTQYF
TRBV29-1,TRBJ2-1,.,TRBD2,TGCAGCGGAAAGCGGGGGGGGTACAATGAGCAGTTCTTC,CSGKRGGYNEQFF
TRBV7-2,TRBJ2-3,.,.,TGTGCCAGCAGCTTAGATGGACTCCGTGTGTTAGGAGATACGCAGTATTTT,CASSLDGLRVLGDTQYF
TRBV30,TRBJ2-7,.,TRBD1,TGTGCCTGGAGCCGGGACAGTACCTACGAGCAGTACTTC,CAWSRDSTYEQYF
TRBV6-2/TRBV6-3,TRBJ1-1,.,.,TGTGCCAGCAGCCCACTACAGGGTGACACTGAAGCTTTCTTT,CASSPLQGDTEAFF
TRBV9,TRBJ1-5,.,TRBD1,TGTGCCAGCAGCGAGCAGGGGGCCTCTACTCAGCCCCAGCATTTT,CASSEQGASTQPQHF
TRBV9,TRBJ2-7,.,.,TGTGCCAGCAGCTTCCGCCCCGGGGGTGGTGAGCAGTACTTC,CASSFRPGGGEQYF
TRBV9,TRBJ2-3,.,.,TGTGCCAGCAGCGCAAGCCCAGCGGCGGCCGATACGCAGTATTTT,CASSASPAAADTQYF
TRBV4-2,TRBJ2-7,.,.,TGTGCCAGCAGCCAAGAATGGGGGGCCTACGAGCAGTACTTC,CASSQEWGAYEQYF
TRBV29-1,TRBJ2-7,.,.,TGCAGCGTTGCACAGGGTAAGAACGAGCAGTACTTC,CSVAQGKNEQYF
TRBV6-5,TRBJ2-7,.,.,TGTGCCAGCAGTTACGGCGGCAACAACTACAACGAGCAGTACTTC,CASSYGGNNYNEQYF
TRBV29-1,TRBJ2-3,few,.,TGCAGCGTCGCTCCTCAACCGGATACGCAGTATTTT,CSVAPQPDTQYF
TRBV15,TRBJ2-1,.,.,TGTGCCACCAGCAGCTCGAACAATGAGCAGTTCTTC,CATSSSNNEQFF
TRBV10-3,TRBJ2-5,few,.,TGTGCCATCAGTGAGGCACTAGGATGGCAAGAGACCCAGTACTTC,CAISEALGWQETQYF
TRBV18,TRBJ2-5,.,.,TGTGCCAGCTCACCACCGTACCAAGAGACCCAGTACTTC,CASSPPYQETQYF
TRBV7-9,TRBJ2-3,.,.,TGTGCCAGCAGCCCGGGGACTTCTAGCACAGATACGCAGTATTTT,CASSPGTSSTDTQYF
TRBV11-1,TRBJ2-3,.,.,TGTGCCAGCAGCAAAAAAATGGACGGACCAGATACGCAGTATTTT,CASSKKMDGPDTQYF
TRBV29-1,TRBJ2-1,many,.,TGCAGCGTTGAAGTAATTTCCCCTTACAATGAGCAGTTCTTC,CSVEVISPYNEQFF
TRBV20-1,TRBJ1-6,.,TRBD1,TGCAGTGCTAGACCGGGACAGGGGGTTAGCCCCTATAATTCACCCCTCCACTTT,CSARPGQGVSPYNSPLHF
TRBV7-9,TRBJ1-2,few,TRBD1,TGTGCCAGCAGCTTAGCGAGGGGGCAGGGTACACTCAACTATGGCTACACCTTC,CASSLARGQGTLNYGYTF
TRBV7-6,TRBJ2-3,few,.,TGTGCCAGCAGCCGAGGGGTGATGGCAGATACGCAGTATTTT,CASSRGVMADTQYF
TRBV20-1,TRBJ2-5,.,.,TGCAGTCCACGGAGGGAAGAGACCCAGTACTTC,CSPRREETQYF
TRBV7-2,TRBJ1-5,.,.,TGTGCCAGCAGCCGGACACCCAATCAGCCCCAGCATTTT,CASSRTPNQPQHF
TRBV3-1,TRBJ2-5,.,.,TGTGCCAGCAGCCGTGTCGAGACCCAGTACTTC,CASSRVETQYF
TRBV5-1,TRBJ1-1,few,.,TGCGCCAGCAGCTCAGGACAGCCTAACACTGAAGCTTTCTTT,CASSSGQPNTEAFF
TRBV20-1,TRBJ1-5,.,TRBD1,TGCAGTGCTAGGGGACAGGGGGAACCCCAGCATTTT,CSARGQGEPQHF
TRBV20-1,TRBJ2-7,.,.,TGCAGTGCTAGATCCAGACAGGCCTACGAGCAGTACTTC,CSARSRQAYEQYF
TRBV28,TRBJ2-1,.,.,TGTGCCAGCATTGGATCCGGAGGCGATTTCTACAATGAGCAGTTCTTC,CASIGSGGDFYNEQFF
TRBV5-1,TRBJ2-3,.,.,TGCGCCAGCAGCTTGGCCAGTGGGCAGGGCCCATCAGATACGCAGTATTTT,CASSLASGQGPSDTQYF
TRBV7-9,TRBJ1-1,.,TRBD1,TGTGCCAGCATTATCGGGACAGGGGGCTACGAAGCTTTCTTT,CASIIGTGGYEAFF
TRBV15,TRBJ2-7,.,.,TGTGCCACCAGCAGAGATCTAGGAGAGTTAAACGAGCAGTACTTC,CATSRDLGELNEQYF
TRBV6-5,TRBJ2-3,.,TRBD2,TGTGCCAGCAGTTGCCCGTCCGGGACTAGCGGGAGTAGCACAGATACGCAGTATTTT,CASSCPSGTSGSSTDTQYF
TRBV9,TRBJ2-7,.,.,TGTGCCAGCAGCGTAGATCTGGACAGCTCTAGCTACGAGCAGTACTTC,CASSVDLDSSSYEQYF
TRBV2,TRBJ1-2,.,.,TGTGCCAGCAGTGACCGTGAGGGTGGAACTCTCGGCTACACCTTC,CASSDREGGTLGYTF
TRBV18,TRBJ2-1,.,TRBD2,TGTGCCAGCTCACCAGCCCAGCGGGGGTGGAATGAGCAGTTCTTC,CASSPAQRGWNEQFF
TRBV4-3,TRBJ2-7,few,TRBD1,TGCGCCAGCAGCCAAGAGGGGACAGGGGGACTCTACGAGCAGTACTTC,CASSQEGTGGLYEQYF